The present TCR beta chain was sequenced within a study of blood T cell repertoires in COVID-19. Study background: From the United States, Italy and Spain came samples of acute and convalescent COVID-19. The cDNA or gDNA used as material had been derived from T cells, B-cell-depleted T cells, or PBMCs.

Authors' methods: Amplified reference gene primers provided the basis for estimating nucleated cell counts. TCRdb keeps only in-frame clones here, not all; method: immunoSEQ multiplex PCR. V and J calls and clone size are copied from that table; D and trimming were computed from the DNA. The table shows 200,000 to 250,000 clones, with 80% to 90% occurring only once. Between the trimmed V and J ends, which lost 3 bases and 0 bases, there was a span of 9 bases. The CDR3 loop spans 16 amino acids. Germline CDR1 and CDR2: KGHSH and LQKENI. The sequence was obtained from a young man who had recovered from COVID-19. V gene TRBV18 combines with J gene TRBJ1-6; tentative D call: TRBD1 (6 bases). Input material: peripheral blood. In DNA form, the CDR3 reads TGTGCCAGCTCACCCCAGGGGAGCTCCTATAATTCACCCCTCCACTTT. This gives the protein CASSPQGSSYNSPLHF.